This T cell receptor (beta chain) is from a study of T cells in women clearing cervical HPV infection. Regarding the study as a whole: T-cell numbers per sample were unknown and may explain richness differences. CIN3+ cases had significantly higher TCR repertoire richness than controls, but evenness did not differ.

Concerning this clone itself: Its antigen is not known.

TCRdb's copy holds only in-frame clones and misses some; the assay was immunoSEQ multiplex PCR. The sample table includes about 39,000 clones. This receptor was taken from a woman between 18 and 75 years old with a cervical HPV16 infection that either progressed to CIN3+ or cleared (not recorded which). The sample was blood buffy coat.

This CDR3 is CASSAVSGKRDQPQHF. The CDR3 DNA, read in part, is TGTGCCAGCAGTGCTGTTAGCGGGAAAAGAGATCAGCCC. V gene TRBV6-1 combines with J gene TRBJ1-5; no clear D gene. The sequence runs out 3 residues before the end of the CDR3; the remainder is reconstructed from the germline J gene. V lost 4 bases, J lost 5 bases, and 18 bases lay in between. Germline values: CDR1 MNHNS, CDR2 SASEGT. This CDR3 contains 16 residues.